This section outlines one T cell receptor beta chain sequence together with its context. Trimming took off 5 bases at V and 3 bases at J, with 20 bases between the two ends. CDR3 length: 16 residues. CDR1 and CDR2 (germline): PRHDT, FYEKMQ (reference sequence). This sample stems from a study of blood T cell repertoires in COVID-19. Across the study: The origin of the acute and convalescent COVID-19 samples was the United States, Italy and Spain. The cDNA or gDNA used as material had been derived from T cells, B-cell-depleted T cells, or PBMCs.

Some clones are missing from TCRdb's copy, which holds only in-frame ones; the method was immunoSEQ multiplex PCR. The data contain just over 300,000 clones, about 90% of them singletons. The clonotype comes from a man between 18 and 35 years old with active or convalescent COVID-19. The genes are TRBV13 and TRBJ2-7; possibly TRBD2 for D (6 bases). The sequenced sample consisted of peripheral blood. The CDR3 nucleotides read TGTGCCAGCAGCCAGACAGCGGGTACCCTACTCTACGAGCAGTACTTC. Translated: CASSQTAGTLLYEQYF.